This T cell receptor (beta chain) was identified in a study of cytomegalovirus exposure and HLA in healthy donors. Turning to the study itself: Unique TCR beta sequences numbering around 110 million came from around 180 million T cells in an earlier analysis. Findings and caveats of the study: Later analysis demonstrated an association between a missense DCLRE1C variant and TCR beta V- and J-gene trimming.

V was clipped by 4 bases and J by 0 bases, with 12 bases between them. The CDR3 consists of 15 residues. From germline, CDR1 is SGHDT and CDR2 YYEEEE. PCR employed 60 Vbeta and 13 Jbeta primers. Sequenced by immunoSEQ multiplex PCR; TCRdb stores in-frame clones only, minus some. The data contain about 160,000 clones, 70% to 90% of them singletons. Details on this clone: The antigen remains unidentified.

Donors were ostensibly healthy at sampling, although undocumented immune exposures were probable. The sequence came from a woman aged 18-29 years in good health and CMV-seronegative. Sequenced sample: PBMCs. The chain uses TRBV5-6 and TRBJ2-3; D remains unclear. The CDR3 sequence is CASSLGISSTDTQYF. CDR3 nucleotides: TGTGCCAGCAGCCTTGGCATTTCTAGCACAGATACGCAGTATTTT. The full variable domain, completed using reference TRBV5-6 and TRBJ2-3, is DAGVTQSPTHLIKTRGQQVTLRCSPKSGHDTVSWYQQALGQGPQFIFQYYEEEERQRGNFPDRFSGHQFPNYSSELNVNALLLGDSALYLCASSLGISSTDTQYFGPGTRLTVL.